The 30 T cell receptor beta chains given below trace back to one sample, sequenced in a study of cytomegalovirus exposure and HLA in healthy donors. PCR amplification relied on 60 Vbeta primers (plus 13 Jbeta primers). Profiled with immunoSEQ multiplex PCR; TCRdb holds only in-frame clones, not every one. The data include around 75,000 clones; the top ten clones carry roughly 13%. Source material: PBMCs. All receptors come from a man aged 45-60 years in good health and CMV-seropositive.

CDR3 in amino acids: CASRSEMSSYNSPLHF. The CDR3 DNA follows: TGTGCCAGCCGAAGTGAGATGAGCTCCTATAATTCACCCCTCCACTTT. The chain couples TRBV27 to TRBJ1-6; D is unresolved. V was clipped by 8 bases and J by 0 bases, with 14 bases between them. This CDR3 has 16 amino acids. Germline CDR1 MNHEY, CDR2 SMNVEV (reference sequence).

V gene TRBV9 combines with J gene TRBJ1-4; weak D call: TRBD1 (5 bases). With 0 bases removed from V and 14 bases from J, the gap between germline ends came to 20 bases. The germline V gene has CDR1 SGDLS and CDR2 YYNGEE. The CDR3 covers 15 residues. The CDR3 bases are TGTGCCAGCAGCGTAGAGGGAGGCACAGGCGCTAAGCTGTTTTTT. Its protein product is CASSVEGGTGAKLFF.

In DNA form, the CDR3 reads TGTGCCAGCTCCCAAGGGGGCAAGGCTGAAGCTTTCTTT. Its translation: CASSQGGKAEAFF. The chain uses TRBV6-6 and TRBJ1-1, with 7 bases fitting TRBD1. The CDR3 spans 13 residues. The V gene end was trimmed by 8 bases and the J gene end by 6 bases; junction bases not matched to a gene: 9. CDR1 is MNHNY, CDR2 SVGAGI, per germline (reference sequence).

The J gene is TRBJ1-4, the V gene TRBV6-1, with D perhaps TRBD1 (5 bases). The CDR3 spans 14 residues. CDR1 MNHNS and CDR2 SASEGT come from the germline V gene. V shed 3 bases and J shed 8 bases, with 13 bases lying between them. CDR3 nucleotides: TGTGCCAGCAGTGAGGGGGGGGGTACCGAAAAACTGTTTTTT. Amino acids: CASSEGGGTEKLFF.

As for this clone: Other nucleotide sequences in the sample specify the same CDR3. V gene TRBV4-1 combines with J gene TRBJ1-2; 9 bases align to TRBD1. CDR3 length: 16 residues. With 1 base clipped from V and 7 bases from J, the junction kept 10 bases outside the gene matches. Germline V gives CDR1 MGHRA, CDR2 YSYEKL. CDR3 loop: CASSQGQGEPLGGYTF. The CDR3 coding sequence is TGCGCCAGCAGCCAAGGACAGGGGGAGCCCCTCGGTGGCTACACCTTC.

The chain couples TRBV4-1 to TRBJ2-1; 9 nucleotides line up with TRBD2. J was trimmed by 6 bases and V by 8 bases; bases with no gene match: 8. Germline lookup yields CDR1 MGHRA and CDR2 YSYEKL. This CDR3 has 14 amino acids. CDR3 DNA: TGCGCCAGCTCCCAGGTAGCGGGAGTCAATGAGCAGTTCTTC. Translated: CASSQVAGVNEQFF.

The chain combines TRBV18 with TRBJ1-5; the D is unclear. Deletions cut 3 bases from V and 3 bases from J, with 12 bases between. The CDR3 runs to 15 residues. CDR1 is KGHSH, CDR2 LQKENI, per germline. CDR3 residues: CASSPGGPNNQPQHF. The CDR3 region has the DNA TGTGCCAGCTCACCGGGAGGACCCAACAATCAGCCCCAGCATTTT.

The chain links TRBV9 to TRBJ2-7; 13 bases map to TRBD2. The CDR3 length is 15 residues. Germline V CDR1 and CDR2: SGDLS, YYNGEE. V dropped 4 bases and J dropped 3; count of bases not matched to a gene: 4. CDR3 loop: CASSPGLAGNYEQYF. Here the CDR3 DNA reads TGTGCCAGCAGCCCGGGACTAGCGGGGAACTACGAGCAGTACTTC.

The chain recombines TRBV5-1 with TRBJ2-1; 9 bases fit TRBD2. Germline trimming cut 2 bases from V and 4 bases from J; bases unmatched to any gene: 7. Germline loops: CDR1 SGHRS, CDR2 YFSETQ. The CDR3 has 16 amino acids. CDR3 in amino acids: CASSFRSTSGYNEQFF. CDR3 in DNA: TGCGCCAGCAGCTTCCGCTCGACTAGCGGTTACAATGAGCAGTTCTTC.

The V gene is TRBV27, the J gene TRBJ2-3, with a weak D call TRBD2 (5 bases). Trimming took off 7 bases at V and 1 base at J, with 15 bases between the two ends. The CDR3 contains 15 residues. Germline CDR1 is MNHEY and CDR2 is SMNVEV (reference sequence). CDR3 sequence: CASTTRVWGTDTQYF. DNA of the CDR3: TGTGCCAGCACCACGCGGGTGTGGGGCACAGATACGCAGTATTTT.

The chain is built from TRBV27 and TRBJ2-6; TRBD2 matches at 8 bases. CDR3 length: 16 residues. The germline V gene encodes CDR1 MNHEY and CDR2 SMNVEV (reference sequence). Trimming at V came to 5 bases and at J to 4 bases, leaving 7 bases not matched to a gene. The CDR3, as DNA: TGTGCCAGCAGTCCAGCGGGGGCGATAGGGGCCAACGTCCTGACTTTC. Translated: CASSPAGAIGANVLTF.

The CDR3 is CASSTANTGELFF. CDR3 in DNA: TGTGCCAGCAGTACAGCCAACACCGGGGAGCTGTTTTTT. The chain combines TRBV6-5 with TRBJ2-2, with D unresolved. Germline V gene sequence: CDR1 MNHEY, CDR2 SVGAGI. The CDR3 loop spans 13 amino acids. V was trimmed by 5 bases and J by 2 bases, leaving 6 bases between them.

The chain combines TRBV5-4 with TRBJ2-1; TRBD2 matches at 8 bases. This CDR3 region has 14 residues. Unmatched junction bases numbered 7, after V lost 4 bases and J lost 7 bases. Germline values: CDR1 SGHNT, CDR2 YYREEE (reference sequence). The CDR3 sequence: CASSAGGVRNEQFF. Here the CDR3 DNA reads TGTGCCAGCAGCGCCGGGGGGGTGAGGAATGAGCAGTTCTTC. The entire variable domain, with the rest obtained from reference TRBV5-4 and TRBJ2-1, is as follows: ETGVTQSPTHLIKTRGQQVTLRCSSQSGHNTVSWYQQALGQGPQFIFQYYREEENGRGNFPPRFSGLQFPNYSSELNVNALELDDSALYLCASSAGGVRNEQFFGPGTRLTVL.

This chain links TRBV6-1 with TRBJ2-7, with TRBD2 as a possible D gene (6 bases). Germline V gene data show CDR1 as MNHNS and CDR2 as SASEGT. The CDR3 consists of 15 residues. Trimming shortened V by 5 bases and J by 4 bases, and 18 bases separated the two germline ends. CDR3 nucleotide sequence: TGTGCCAGCAGTCGGGACTCTTTCCCCCTTTACGAGCAGTACTTC. Its translation is CASSRDSFPLYEQYF.

The chain is built from TRBV2 and TRBJ1-4, with 7 bases aligning to TRBD1. This CDR3 comprises 11 residues. The V gene's germline CDR1 is SNHLY and CDR2 FYNNEI. V lost 6 bases, J lost 8 bases, and 0 bases stayed unmatched. In DNA form, the CDR3 reads TGTGCCAGCAGGACAGGGGAAAAACTGTTTTTT. As protein: CASRTGEKLFF. The variable domain in full, with the rest retrieved from reference TRBV2 and TRBJ1-4, is EPEVTQTPSHQVTQMGQEVILRCVPISNHLYFYWYRQILGQKVEFLVSFYNNEISEKSEIFDDQFSVERPDGSNFTLKIRSTKLEDSAMYFCASRTGEKLFFGSGTQLSVL.

This rearrangement joins TRBV6-5 to TRBJ1-5; D possibly corresponds to TRBD1 (6 bases). Germline CDR1 reads MNHEY; CDR2 reads SVGAGI. The CDR3 loop spans 15 amino acids. Trimming took 2 bases from V and 2 from J, leaving 10 bases between them. The CDR3 spells CASSYDRLGNQPQHF. The CDR3 DNA is TGTGCCAGCAGTTACGACAGGCTCGGCAATCAGCCCCAGCATTTT.

This sequence joins TRBV7-2 and TRBJ1-2, with D perhaps TRBD1 (5 bases). Between the trimmed V and J ends, which lost 1 base and 4 bases, there was a span of 10 bases. Germline CDR1 SGHTA, CDR2 FQGNSA. This CDR3 comprises 14 residues. The CDR3 spells CASSLGQSIYGYTF. Written as DNA, the CDR3 is TGTGCCAGCAGCTTAGGACAGTCTATCTATGGCTACACCTTC.

This chain connects TRBV25-1 to TRBJ2-1, with D perhaps matching TRBD1 (7 bases). CDR3 size: 13 residues. Trimming pared 3 bases from V and 8 bases from J, leaving 11 bases between. CDR1 MGHDK and CDR2 SYGVNS come from the germline V gene. CDR3 residues: CASSDRGEDEQFF. As DNA, the CDR3 is TGTGCCAGCAGTGACAGGGGGGAGGATGAGCAGTTCTTC.

This chain connects TRBV7-2 to TRBJ2-7, with D maybe TRBD1 (5 bases). Trimming shortened V by 3 bases and J by 5 bases, and 14 bases separated the two germline ends. CDR3 length: 14 amino acids. Germline V gives CDR1 SGHTA, CDR2 FQGNSA. The CDR3 DNA reads as TGTGCCAGCAGCTTTACCAGGGCATCCGACGAGCAGTACGTC. Its protein product is CASSFTRASDEQYV.

This chain connects TRBV9 to TRBJ1-2; tentatively, D is TRBD1 (6 bases). From germline, CDR1 is SGDLS and CDR2 YYNGEE. The CDR3 length is 17 residues. Trimming cost V 0 bases and J 5 bases, with 20 bases left between them. The CDR3 loop is CASSVGIPSTGLYGYTF. The CDR3 region has the DNA TGTGCCAGCAGCGTAGGGATCCCCTCGACAGGCCTGTATGGCTACACCTTC.

V is TRBV5-1 and J is TRBJ2-7; a weak D match, TRBD1 (5 bases). Germline V CDR1 and CDR2: SGHRS, YFSETQ. The CDR3 has 12 amino acids. Trimming took 5 bases from V and 4 from J, leaving 10 bases between them. The CDR3: CASSFQGYEQYF. DNA for the CDR3: TGCGCCAGCAGTTTCCAGGGTTACGAGCAGTACTTC.

This rearrangement joins TRBV5-4 to TRBJ2-7; D gene unclear. V dropped 4 bases and J dropped 3 bases, with 5 bases sitting between them. This CDR3 contains 11 residues. Germline V gene lookup returns CDR1 SGHNT and CDR2 YYREEE (reference sequence). CDR3 in amino acids: CASSNYYEQYF. CDR3 DNA sequence: TGTGCCAGCAGCAATTACTACGAGCAGTACTTC.

The chain recombines TRBV5-1 with TRBJ2-1; TRBD2 agrees at 10 bases. The CDR3 contains 14 residues. With 4 bases clipped from V and 15 bases from J, the junction kept 13 bases outside the gene matches. The V gene's germline CDR1 is SGHRS and CDR2 YFSETQ. CDR3 bases: TGCGCCAGCAGCCCCGATTCTAGCGGGAGAGGTCCGTTCTTC. Translation: CASSPDSSGRGPFF.

The chain recombines TRBV2 with TRBJ1-1, with 9 bases matching TRBD1. This CDR3 has 11 amino acids. Germline V CDR1 and CDR2: SNHLY, FYNNEI. J gave up 9 bases and V 9 bases, and 5 bases lay outside the gene matches. Here the CDR3 DNA reads TGTGCCAGTTTGGGACAGGGTAAAGCTTTCTTT. The encoded protein is CASLGQGKAFF.

The J gene is TRBJ1-4, the V gene TRBV6-6, with D maybe TRBD1 (6 bases). Germline lookup yields CDR1 MNHNY and CDR2 SVGAGI (reference sequence). The V end lost 7 bases, the J end lost 7 bases, and 22 bases lay between the germline ends. CDR3 length: 16 residues. The DNA of the CDR3 is TGTGCCAGCAACACCCGAAGGGGGGGGGTCGGTGAAAAACTGTTTTTT. Its translation: CASNTRRGGVGEKLFF.

The chain employs TRBV2 and TRBJ2-7; weak D call: TRBD1 (5 bases). The CDR3 runs 17 residues. Germline assignment: CDR1 SNHLY and CDR2 FYNNEI. Trimming cost V 1 base and J 3 bases, with 19 bases left between them. CDR3 nucleotides: TGTGCCAGCAGTGAAGAGCAATTAGGGGCTCCTAACTACGAGCAGTACTTC. As protein: CASSEEQLGAPNYEQYF.

This chain connects TRBV9 to TRBJ2-2, with TRBD2 matching over 7 bases. The length of the CDR3 is 13 residues. V lost 10 bases, J lost 1 base, and 4 bases stayed unmatched. The germline CDR1 and CDR2 sequences are SGDLS and YYNGEE. CDR3 loop: CAGSGGNTGELFF. In DNA form, the CDR3 reads TGTGCCGGGTCGGGGGGGAACACCGGGGAGCTGTTTTTT.

This rearrangement joins TRBV6-5 to TRBJ1-1, with D perhaps matching TRBD1 (6 bases). From germline, CDR1 is MNHEY and CDR2 SVGAGI. V was cut by 6 bases and J by 7 bases, with 15 bases left in between. The CDR3 loop spans 13 amino acids. The CDR3 DNA reads as TGTGCCAGCAGGGCAGGGGTAACGGGTGAAGCTTTCTTT. Its protein product is CASRAGVTGEAFF.

The gene calls are TRBV9 and TRBJ1-2; D gene unclear. Germline CDR1 SGDLS, CDR2 YYNGEE. The CDR3 totals 12 residues. Trimming stripped 1 base from V and 4 bases from J, with 5 bases between. The CDR3 loop is CASSVYTYGYTF. DNA of the CDR3: TGTGCCAGCAGCGTATACACCTATGGCTACACCTTC.

The V gene is TRBV5-6, the J gene TRBJ1-2; D unresolved. There are 14 residues in the CDR3. Trimming took off 6 bases at V and 2 bases at J, with 14 bases between the two ends. The germline CDR1 and CDR2 sequences are SGHDT and YYEEEE. CDR3 DNA: TGTGCCAGCACCCCTCTGGGAGGGAACTATGGCTACACCTTC. Its translation: CASTPLGGNYGYTF.